These 20 T cell receptor beta chains share one sample of origin, sequenced in a study of T-cell reconstitution after alpha-beta-depleted transplantation in children. Preparation of the TCRbeta library was carried out with unique molecular identifiers. From the PCR reads, TCRdb called clonotypes with MiXCR, one entry per CDR3 protein. The sample shows some 110,000 distinct CDR3 sequences, over 9% of them seen only once. This material consisted of PBMCs, taken before TCRalphabeta/CD19-depleted stem cell transplant. The source is a boy aged 2 to 10 with acute lymphoblastic leukemia, due to receive a stem cell transplant.

There are many counts of this clonotype. V and J are TRBV12-3 or TRBV12-4 and TRBJ2-5; either TRBD1 or TRBD2 may supply D (6 bases each). The CDR3 loop spans 13 amino acids. V was cut by 4 bases and J by 4 bases, with 10 bases left in between. The CDR3 DNA sequence: TGTGCCAGCAGTTCAGGGGAGGTAGAGACCCAGTACTTC. Translating gives CASSSGEVETQYF.

This clonotype was observed a few times. The chain recombines TRBV28 with TRBJ2-1; either TRBD1 or TRBD2 may supply D (6 bases each). V lost 7 bases, J lost 2 bases, and 15 bases lay in between. The CDR3 consists of 15 residues. Germline-derived CDR1 and CDR2 are MDHEN and SYDVKM. CDR3 sequence (DNA): TGTGCCAGCACCCCGGGGGCTCTTACCTACAATGAGCAGTTCTTC. Amino acid sequence: CASTPGALTYNEQFF.

This clonotype was detected ten times or more. This chain connects TRBV12-3 or TRBV12-4 to TRBJ1-4, with 8 bases identical to TRBD1. Unmatched junction bases numbered 2, after V lost 8 bases and J lost 3 bases. CDR3 length: 13 amino acids. DNA of the CDR3: TGTGCCAGCCGGACAGGGTCTAATGAAAAACTGTTTTTT. Amino acid sequence: CASRTGSNEKLFF.

This clonotype was counted only a few times. This chain connects TRBV9 to TRBJ2-5, with D possibly TRBD1 on 6 matching bases. Per germline, CDR1 SGDLS and CDR2 YYNGEE. The CDR3 length is 14 residues. Trimming took 4 bases from V and 2 from J, leaving 12 bases between them. The chain's CDR3 is CASSPQGRQETQYF. The CDR3, as DNA: TGTGCCAGCAGCCCCCAGGGGCGGCAAGAGACCCAGTACTTC.

This clonotype was recorded at least ten times. The J gene is TRBJ2-7, the V gene TRBV20-1; a weak D match, TRBD1 (6 bases). CDR3 length: 13 residues. V dropped 5 bases and J dropped 3 bases, with 14 bases sitting between them. Germline loops: CDR1 DFQATT, CDR2 SNEGSKA (reference sequence). CDR3 protein: CSAGRGPLYEQYF. The CDR3 coding sequence is TGCAGTGCTGGCAGGGGCCCCCTCTACGAGCAGTACTTC.

The chain joins TRBV7-9 to TRBJ1-1; no reliable D call. The CDR3 is made up of 11 amino acids. V lost 2 bases, J lost 8 bases, and 6 bases lay in between. Germline V gene lookup returns CDR1 SEHNR and CDR2 FQNEAQ (reference sequence). CDR3 bases: TGTGCCAGCAGCTTAACCAGGGAAGCTTTCTTT. Translating it yields CASSLTREAFF.

The table lists this clonotype with many counts. The chain combines TRBV10-1 with TRBJ1-1; D is possibly TRBD1 (5 bases). The CDR3 has 13 residues. The V and J ends lost 6 bases and 6 bases respectively, with 14 bases between them. The V gene's germline CDR1 is WNHNN and CDR2 SYGVQD (reference sequence). The CDR3 nucleotides read TGCGCCAGCAGGTACCGGGACGACGCTGAAGCTTTCTTT. It yields the protein CASRYRDDAEAFF.

The chain couples TRBV18 to TRBJ2-1; 10 bases map to TRBD2. V lost 1 base and J lost 4; bases outside the gene matches: 4. CDR3 length: 16 amino acids. The V gene's germline CDR1 is KGHSH and CDR2 LQKENI. In DNA, the CDR3 is TGTGCCAGCTCACCACTGACTAGCGGGCCTTACAATGAGCAGTTCTTC. It codes for CASSPLTSGPYNEQFF.

The chain uses TRBV5-1 and TRBJ2-1, with D possibly matching TRBD1 (6 bases). Germline V gives CDR1 SGHRS, CDR2 YFSETQ. This CDR3 has 15 residues. Trimming removed 4 bases at V and 5 bases at J, with 16 bases between. CDR3 coding DNA: TGCGCCAGCAGCATCACCGGGACACGCAACAATGAGCAGTTCTTC. As protein: CASSITGTRNNEQFF.

This chain links TRBV7-2 with TRBJ2-7; D perhaps matches TRBD1 (6 bases). Trimming removed 0 bases at V and 0 bases at J, with 9 bases between. Germline CDR1 reads SGHTA; CDR2 reads FQGNSA. The CDR3 is 15 amino acids. The CDR3 nucleotides read TGTGCCAGCAGCTTAGCCGGGACATACTCCTACGAGCAGTACTTC. As protein: CASSLAGTYSYEQYF.

V usage is TRBV5-1 and J usage is TRBJ1-1; D uncertain. Germline V lookup: CDR1 SGHRS, CDR2 YFSETQ. The CDR3 spans 15 residues. Trimming pared 2 bases from V and 1 base from J, leaving 12 bases between. CDR3 DNA sequence: TGCGCCAGCAGCTTCTACCCCACAGAGAACACTGAAGCTTTCTTT. It codes for CASSFYPTENTEAFF.

Only a few counts were recorded for this clonotype. The chain couples TRBV11-2 to TRBJ2-5; 12 nucleotides match TRBD2. V gave up 6 bases and J gave up 5 bases; unmatched junction bases: 13. This CDR3 contains 17 residues. Germline CDR1 is SGHAT and CDR2 is FQNNGV. The CDR3, as DNA: TGTGCCAGCAGGCATGGGCTAGCGGGAGGGCCATGGGAGACCCAGTACTTC. This codes for CASRHGLAGGPWETQYF.

This clonotype was picked up a small number of times. This chain links TRBV10-1 with TRBJ2-1; D gene uncertain. V was clipped by 3 bases and J by 9 bases, with 12 bases between them. Per germline, CDR1 WNHNN and CDR2 SYGVQD (reference sequence). CDR3 length equals 13 residues. CDR3 region: CASSDPPWGEQFF. CDR3 in DNA: TGCGCCAGCAGTGATCCCCCCTGGGGTGAGCAGTTCTTC.

The genes are TRBV27 and TRBJ2-5; 7 bases fit TRBD2. CDR1 is MNHEY, CDR2 SMNVEV, per germline (reference sequence). J gave up 2 bases and V 6 bases, and 3 bases lay outside the gene matches. The length of the CDR3 is 13 residues. The CDR3 loop is CASRGGNQETQYF. DNA for the CDR3: TGTGCCAGCAGGGGGGGGAATCAAGAGACCCAGTACTTC.

This clonotype occurred many times. The DNA of the CDR3 is TGCGCCAGCAGTGAGGAGGCGGGAGTTGGATACAATGAGCAGTTCTTC. Translation: CASSEEAGVGYNEQFF. This chain links TRBV10-2 with TRBJ2-1; 7 nucleotides align to TRBD2. CDR3 size: 16 residues. CDR1 is WSHSY and CDR2 is SAAADI in the germline V gene. The trim removed 2 bases at V and 4 bases at J, leaving 8 bases unmatched.

The chain combines TRBV20-1 with TRBJ2-3; TRBD2 might be the D (6 bases). Trimming removed 5 bases from V and 1 base from J, with 22 bases in between. The germline V gene encodes CDR1 DFQATT and CDR2 SNEGSKA (reference sequence). This CDR3 has 17 residues. The CDR3, as DNA: TGCAGTGCTGCCGAAGGACAAAGCGGGCTCCGCACAGATACGCAGTATTTT. This translates into CSAAEGQSGLRTDTQYF.

The chain is built from TRBV6-5 and TRBJ2-5; D gene unclear. V was cut by 0 bases and J by 2 bases, with 10 bases left in between. CDR1 is MNHEY and CDR2 is SVGAGI in the germline V gene. The CDR3 loop spans 15 amino acids. CDR3 sequence: CASSYSWRSQETQYF. The CDR3 DNA follows: TGTGCCAGCAGTTACTCGTGGCGCTCTCAAGAGACCCAGTACTTC.

The sample holds a few counts of this clonotype. The chain has TRBV7-6 and TRBJ1-1; TRBD1 might be the D (6 bases). CDR1 is SGHVS, CDR2 FNYEAQ, per germline. Trimming removed 2 bases at V and 3 bases at J, with 13 bases between. This CDR3 is 15 amino acids long. The CDR3 protein is CASSLSQGSHTEAFF. The CDR3 nucleotides are TGTGCCAGCAGCTTAAGTCAGGGGTCGCACACTGAAGCTTTCTTT.

This clonotype occurred many times. The chain joins TRBV20-1 to TRBJ2-2; TRBD2 might be the D (5 bases). Germline CDR1 reads DFQATT; CDR2 reads SNEGSKA (reference sequence). This CDR3 spans 14 amino acids. The V and J ends lost 3 bases and 3 bases respectively, with 11 bases between them. The CDR3 nucleotides read TGCAGTGCTAGTCTTAGCGTTGACACCGGGGAGCTGTTTTTT. Encoded protein: CSASLSVDTGELFF.

This clonotype occurred many times. This sequence joins TRBV6-2 or TRBV6-3 and TRBJ2-1; the D is unclear. The CDR3 consists of 14 residues. CDR1 and CDR2 (germline): MNHEY, SVGEGT. The V and J ends lost 0 bases and 3 bases respectively, with 6 bases between them. DNA for the CDR3: TGTGCCAGCAGTTACTCGAGAGTCTACAATGAGCAGTTCTTC. Translating gives CASSYSRVYNEQFF.